A selection of T cell receptor beta chains follows, all from one sample in a study of regulatory T cells in long-lasting Graves disease. TCRdb reanalysed the multiplex PCR reads using MiXCR and keeps one entry per CDR3 protein. Among about 660,000 distinct CDR3 sequences listed, around 30% were seen once. This specimen was peripheral blood mononuclear cells (PBMCs), taken when the disease was refractory, from a patient treated with antithyroid drugs. These receptors came from a female donor with Graves disease. Both conserved end residues are part of each CDR3. A D gene is named only where the DNA matches it firmly. Part of the rows lack a size; the others show once, few, many or a class for expanded clones.

D gene: -
J gene: TRBJ2-7
V gene: TRBV15
clone size: few
CDR3 DNA: TGTGCCACCAGCAGAGATCTGGAGACCTACAAGCAGTACTTC
CDR3 protein: CATSRDLETYKQYF

D gene: TRBD1
J gene: TRBJ1-1
V gene: TRBV12-3/TRBV12-4
clone size: many
CDR3 DNA: TGTGCCAGCAGTTTCGTGGACAGGGAAGCTTTCTTT
CDR3 protein: CASSFVDREAFF

D gene: TRBD1
J gene: TRBJ1-5
V gene: TRBV12-3/TRBV12-4
clone size: many
CDR3 DNA: TGTGCCAGCAGTTTAGCGCTCATGGACAGGGAGGATCAGCCCCAGCATTTT
CDR3 protein: CASSLALMDREDQPQHF

D gene: TRBD1
J gene: TRBJ1-1
V gene: TRBV5-1
clone size: many
CDR3 DNA: TGCGCCAGCAGCGGTGGACAGGGCACTGAAGCTTTCTTT
CDR3 protein: CASSGGQGTEAFF

D gene: TRBD2
J gene: TRBJ2-2
V gene: TRBV6-1
clone size: few
CDR3 DNA: TGTGCCAGCAGTGGACTAGCGGGAGTGGGGAACACCGGGGAGCTGTTTTTT
CDR3 protein: CASSGLAGVGNTGELFF

D gene: -
J gene: TRBJ2-5
V gene: TRBV29-1
clone size: few
CDR3 DNA: TGCAGCGTTGAGCGACGGCTGGGCCAAGAGACCCAGTACTTC
CDR3 protein: CSVERRLGQETQYF

D gene: -
J gene: TRBJ1-3
V gene: TRBV19
clone size: -
CDR3 DNA: TGTGCCAGTAGTACCTCGGACACCTCTGGAAACACCATATATTTT
CDR3 protein: CASSTSDTSGNTIYF

D gene: -
J gene: TRBJ1-1
V gene: TRBV6-2/TRBV6-3
clone size: few
CDR3 DNA: TGTGCCAGCAGTTACGGGGAGGGGAACACTGAAGCTTTCTTT
CDR3 protein: CASSYGEGNTEAFF

D gene: -
J gene: TRBJ2-1
V gene: TRBV12-3/TRBV12-4
clone size: few
CDR3 DNA: TGTGCCAGCAGTTATAGCGTTGAGCAGTTCTTC
CDR3 protein: CASSYSVEQFF

D gene: -
J gene: TRBJ1-1
V gene: TRBV20-1
clone size: few
CDR3 DNA: TGCAGTGCCCCGAGGGGACAGAACACTGAAGCTTTCTTT
CDR3 protein: CSAPRGQNTEAFF

D gene: -
J gene: TRBJ1-4
V gene: TRBV2
clone size: -
CDR3 DNA: TGTGCCAGTCGACTGGGGGCAGCTAATGAAAAACTGTTTTTT
CDR3 protein: CASRLGAANEKLFF

D gene: TRBD1
J gene: TRBJ2-7
V gene: TRBV11-2
clone size: few
CDR3 DNA: TGTGCCAGCAGCCCAAACCGGGACAGGGTCTACGAGCAGTACTTC
CDR3 protein: CASSPNRDRVYEQYF

D gene: TRBD1
J gene: TRBJ1-4
V gene: TRBV20-1
clone size: few
CDR3 DNA: TGCAGCGCCAGGGACAGGGCTTTTTCAACTAATGAAAAACTGTTTTTT
CDR3 protein: CSARDRAFSTNEKLFF

D gene: TRBD1
J gene: TRBJ1-4
V gene: TRBV5-1
clone size: many
CDR3 DNA: TGCGCCAGCAGCTTGGGAGGGACAGCGGAAAAACTGTTTTTT
CDR3 protein: CASSLGGTAEKLFF

D gene: TRBD1
J gene: TRBJ1-5
V gene: TRBV19
clone size: -
CDR3 DNA: TGTGCCAGTAGAAGAGGACAGGGGGCGTGGGATCAGCCCCAGCATTTT
CDR3 protein: CASRRGQGAWDQPQHF

D gene: -
J gene: TRBJ2-5
V gene: TRBV7-3
clone size: few
CDR3 DNA: TGTGCCAGCAGCTTGGGTAACCGGGCCGACCAAGAGACCCAGTACTTC
CDR3 protein: CASSLGNRADQETQYF

D gene: -
J gene: TRBJ1-1
V gene: TRBV2
clone size: many
CDR3 DNA: TGTGCCAGCAGTGATGAGGTACTGATGAACACTGAAGCTTTCTTT
CDR3 protein: CASSDEVLMNTEAFF

D gene: TRBD2
J gene: TRBJ2-5
V gene: TRBV30
clone size: -
CDR3 DNA: TGTGCCTGGAGCGGGGGGAAAGAGACCCAGTACTTC
CDR3 protein: CAWSGGKETQYF

D gene: TRBD1
J gene: TRBJ1-4
V gene: TRBV6-1
clone size: -
CDR3 DNA: TGTGCCGTAAAGGGACAGGGGGTTGGGAGTGAAAAACTGTTTTTT
CDR3 protein: CAVKGQGVGSEKLFF

D gene: -
J gene: TRBJ1-1
V gene: TRBV10-3
clone size: -
CDR3 DNA: TGTGCCATCAGTGAGACGGCGCCGGGGGCAGCTTTCTTT
CDR3 protein: CAISETAPGAAFF

D gene: TRBD1
J gene: TRBJ2-5
V gene: TRBV20-1
clone size: -
CDR3 DNA: TGCAGTGCAGCCTTAACAGGGGTAGAGACCCAGTACTTC
CDR3 protein: CSAALTGVETQYF

D gene: TRBD1
J gene: TRBJ1-1
V gene: TRBV10-3
clone size: -
CDR3 DNA: TGTGCCACCAGGGATTACAGGGGGAACACTGAAGCTTTCTTT
CDR3 protein: CATRDYRGNTEAFF

D gene: -
J gene: TRBJ1-4
V gene: TRBV28
clone size: few
CDR3 DNA: TGTGCCAGCAGGCGCGGGACACCTGAAAAACTGTTTTTT
CDR3 protein: CASRRGTPEKLFF

D gene: -
J gene: TRBJ2-2
V gene: TRBV19
clone size: -
CDR3 DNA: TGTGCCAGTAGTAGGGTCCTCGGAAATGTGGCGAACACCGGGGAGCTGTTTTTT
CDR3 protein: CASSRVLGNVANTGELFF

D gene: -
J gene: TRBJ2-5
V gene: TRBV28
clone size: many
CDR3 DNA: TGTGCCAGCAGTCCCTCGGACCTACAAGAGACCCAGTACTTC
CDR3 protein: CASSPSDLQETQYF

D gene: TRBD2
J gene: TRBJ2-7
V gene: TRBV29-1
clone size: few
CDR3 DNA: TGCAGCGTTGAGAGCGGGGTTCTAGCGCCGTACGAGCAGTACTTC
CDR3 protein: CSVESGVLAPYEQYF

D gene: -
J gene: TRBJ1-2
V gene: TRBV19
clone size: few
CDR3 DNA: TGTGCCAGTAGTATAGGCCGGGACGTTCCTAACTATGGCTACACCTTC
CDR3 protein: CASSIGRDVPNYGYTF

D gene: -
J gene: TRBJ1-2
V gene: TRBV19
clone size: few
CDR3 DNA: TGTGCCGCCGGTGGGGGGATACCTTTCTATGGCTACACCTTC
CDR3 protein: CAAGGGIPFYGYTF

D gene: -
J gene: TRBJ1-5
V gene: TRBV6-2/TRBV6-3
clone size: few
CDR3 DNA: TGTGCCAGCAGTGAAGCGGGGGGACGGGATCAGCCCCAGCATTTT
CDR3 protein: CASSEAGGRDQPQHF

D gene: TRBD1
J gene: TRBJ1-1
V gene: TRBV24-1
clone size: -
CDR3 DNA: TGTGCCACCAGAGGGACAGCCGCGAACACTGAAGCTTTCTTT
CDR3 protein: CATRGTAANTEAFF

D gene: -
J gene: TRBJ1-2
V gene: TRBV11-1
clone size: many
CDR3 DNA: TGTGCCAGCAGCGCGATCCCGGACAGCAGTGATGGCTACACCTTC
CDR3 protein: CASSAIPDSSDGYTF

D gene: -
J gene: TRBJ1-1
V gene: TRBV13
clone size: few
CDR3 DNA: TGTGCCAGCAGCCCCCCGGACGGCGAAGCTTTCTTT
CDR3 protein: CASSPPDGEAFF

D gene: -
J gene: TRBJ2-7
V gene: TRBV7-9
clone size: few
CDR3 DNA: TGTGCCAGCAGCCGTGGGCGGGATCAACCCTACGAGCAGTACTTC
CDR3 protein: CASSRGRDQPYEQYF

D gene: TRBD1
J gene: TRBJ1-3
V gene: TRBV18
clone size: few
CDR3 DNA: TGTGCCAGCTCAGGGACAGCCGGGCCTGGAAACACCATATATTTT
CDR3 protein: CASSGTAGPGNTIYF